The entry below gives a single TCR beta chain sequence along with its context. The antigen is unknown. Only in-frame clones appear in the TCRdb table, and some are missing; sequencing was by immunoSEQ multiplex PCR. The sample lists approximately 27,000 clones; approximately 88% were seen once. This entry comes from a study of chemoradiotherapy in HPV16-positive cancers. About the study: Functional T-cell assays on two HPV16-positive patients' cells defined candidate HPV-specific clones and common TCR motifs.

Repeated repertoire sampling spanned the course of chemoradiotherapy. Broader study findings: Only a couple of HPV16-positive patients supplied the functional HPV-specificity definition. During treatment, candidate HPV-specific clones and E7-related motifs expanded in tumor.

The CDR3 spans 15 residues. V shed 6 bases and J shed 0 bases, with 12 bases lying between them. From germline, CDR1 is MNHNY and CDR2 SVGAGI (reference sequence). Sequences were derived from blood, sampled from a patient who underwent chemoradiotherapy. The rearrangement links TRBV6-6 to TRBJ1-5; D not resolved. The sequence was collected from a human donor with HPV-associated anogenital cancer. The CDR3 sequence is CASRSPSDSNQPQHF. In DNA, the CDR3 is TGTGCCAGCAGGTCCCCGTCCGATAGCAATCAGCCCCAGCATTTT.